This T cell receptor (beta chain) was profiled in a study of T cell changes during pregnancy in multiple sclerosis (dated by TCRdb to between 2018 and 2021). Regarding the research as a whole: The study examined how the T cell repertoire changed over the course of pregnancy in women with multiple sclerosis.

Libraries were built with the immunoSEQ multiplex PCR assay. The table comes from immuneACCESS by way of TCRdb, which keeps in-frame sequences with V and J called. Part of the clones is missing from these tables; in studies checked, under half for an unresolved V gene and the rest for unknown reasons. The sample records 80,000 to 100,000 clones, over 80% of which are singletons. Of the sample, 2.6% falls within the top ten clones. Notes on this clone: What this receptor recognizes is not known. No clone much larger than this one lies a single base away; base qualities are absent.

Based on the germline V gene, the CDR1 and CDR2 sequences are SGHDN and FVKESK. Including cysteine and phenylalanine, the CDR3 has 13 amino acids. This entry keeps only the CDR3 DNA: 39 bases, framed from base 1. V gives up 5 bases and J gives up 5 bases, and the segment between their germline ends measures 10 bases. The sequence derives from a female donor with multiple sclerosis, enrolled in a pregnancy study. Here the sequenced sample was peripheral blood, taken in the first trimester of pregnancy. Here the chain combines TRBV14 and TRBJ1-5; TRBD1 is a possible D gene, resting on 5 matching bases. The CDR3 sequence is CASSSGGDQPQHF. In nucleotides, the sequence is TGTGCCAGCAGCTCCGGGGGGGATCAGCCCCAGCATTTT.